This T cell receptor (beta chain) was found in a study of cytomegalovirus exposure and HLA in healthy donors. Study-level background: Earlier results showed roughly 120 million unique TCR beta sequences derived from about 179 million T cells. Drawn from HLA-typed donors, around 85 million unique TCRs were held in an early data release. Study-wide results and limits: The authors listed around 150 TCR beta chains as cytomegalovirus-associated.

In this sample, this clone turned up a few times. What it binds is unknown. Germline-derived CDR1 and CDR2 are SGHRS and YFSETQ. The CDR3 has 14 residues. V lost 6 bases and J lost 5; bases outside the gene matches: 5. PCR involved 60 Vbeta and 13 Jbeta primers. This table comes from immunoSEQ multiplex PCR, and its TCRdb copy is limited to in-frame clones, with some not included. Of about 140,000 clones listed, 61% are singletons. Sequenced: PBMCs. The J gene is TRBJ2-2, the V gene TRBV5-1; 9 positions agree with TRBD1. The sequence came from a male donor in good health and CMV-seronegative. CDR3 DNA sequence: TGCGCCAGCATGGAACAGGGGGCAACCGGGGAGCTGTTTTTT. It specifies CASMEQGATGELFF. Together with reference TRBV5-1 and TRBJ2-2, the CDR3 gives the full variable domain: KAGVTQTPRYLIKTRGQQVTLSCSPISGHRSVSWYQQTPGQGLQFLFEYFSETQRNKGNFPGRFSGRQFSNSRSEMNVSTLELGDSALYLCASMEQGATGELFFGEGSRLTVL.